The 32 T cell receptor beta chains listed next were all sequenced from one sample in a study of shared T cell receptors in the human thymus. TCRdb's copy holds only in-frame clones and misses some; the assay was immunoSEQ multiplex PCR. The sample shows approximately 730,000 clones, 75% to 90% of them seen only once. This same sample was also taken into another study, of human thymus T cells.

The sample comprised thymocytes. Receptor source: a girl under three years old with a congenital heart defect.

The V call is TRBV5-1, the J call TRBJ2-1; D may be TRBD1 (6 bases). V shed 4 bases and J shed 0 bases, with 23 bases lying between them. Germline loops: CDR1 SGHRS, CDR2 YFSETQ. CDR3 length equals 19 residues. CDR3: CASSLVEKGQLVSYNEQFF. The CDR3 nucleotides are TGCGCCAGCAGCCTGGTAGAAAAAGGACAGTTGGTCTCCTACAATGAGCAGTTCTTC.

The chain couples TRBV11-2 to TRBJ1-4; 7 bases fit TRBD1. This CDR3 has 18 amino acids. The germline gives CDR1 SGHAT, CDR2 FQNNGV. V lost 1 base to trimming and J lost 6 bases; unmatched junction nucleotides: 14. DNA for the CDR3: TGTGCCAGCAGCTTAGGTCGCGGACAGGTTGGGGGTCATGAAAAACTGTTTTTT. This encodes CASSLGRGQVGGHEKLFF.

This chain uses TRBV6-4 with TRBJ2-2, with 8 nucleotides matching TRBD1. Germline V gene sequence: CDR1 MRHNA, CDR2 SNTAGT. The junction had 12 bases not matched to a gene; V was cut back by 6 bases and J by 3 bases. The CDR3 contains 17 residues. CDR3 sequence (DNA): TGTGCCAGCAGCCACAAAGGTGCACAGGGGGACACCGGGGAGCTGTTTTTT. Residues: CASSHKGAQGDTGELFF.

This chain joins TRBV27 and TRBJ2-3, with TRBD2 matching 14 bases. The CDR3 has 18 residues. Per the germline V gene, CDR1 is MNHEY and CDR2 is SMNVEV (reference sequence). V lost 6 bases to trimming and J lost 2 bases; unmatched junction nucleotides: 10. The CDR3 region is CASRPPGLAGATTDTQYF. The CDR3 DNA follows: TGTGCCAGCAGGCCCCCGGGACTAGCGGGGGCGACCACAGATACGCAGTATTTT.

This chain uses TRBV10-3 with TRBJ1-1, with 11 positions matching TRBD1. The CDR3 runs to 14 residues. The ends lost 1 base at V and 7 bases at J; junction bases unmatched: 2. CDR1 is ENHRY, CDR2 SYGVKD, per germline. CDR3: CAISELGTGGEAFF. In DNA form, the CDR3 reads TGTGCCATCAGTGAGTTGGGGACAGGGGGTGAAGCTTTCTTT.

CDR3 region: CASTSGGPFYGYTF. DNA for the CDR3: TGTGCCAGCACCTCCGGGGGACCCTTCTATGGCTACACCTTC. This rearrangement joins TRBV28 to TRBJ1-2; D might be TRBD1 (5 bases). The CDR3 has 14 amino acids. The V gene lost 7 bases and the J gene lost 4 bases, with 16 bases spanning the gap. Per the germline V gene, CDR1 is MDHEN and CDR2 is SYDVKM.

The chain couples TRBV4-3 to TRBJ2-1, with D possibly TRBD2 on 5 matching bases. V lost 2 bases to trimming and J lost 9 bases, with 29 bases between them. The CDR3 has 19 residues. Germline CDR1 LGHNA, CDR2 YSLEER. The CDR3 spells CASSQYPRGGSCVYGEQFF. The DNA for the CDR3 is TGCGCCAGCAGCCAATACCCCCGGGGTGGTAGTTGCGTCTATGGTGAGCAGTTCTTC.

For this clone: Within the sample, other DNA sequences also encode this same CDR3. The V call is TRBV5-1, the J call TRBJ1-1; D is ambiguous. There are 13 residues in the CDR3. V was pared by 1 base and J by 2 bases, with 6 bases between. Germline V gene lookup returns CDR1 SGHRS and CDR2 YFSETQ. The CDR3, as DNA: TGCGCCAGCAGCTTGCGCGGTAACACTGAAGCTTTCTTT. Translating it yields CASSLRGNTEAFF. Variable domain in full (rest from reference TRBV5-1 and TRBJ1-1): KAGVTQTPRYLIKTRGQQVTLSCSPISGHRSVSWYQQTPGQGLQFLFEYFSETQRNKGNFPGRFSGRQFSNSRSEMNVSTLELGDSALYLCASSLRGNTEAFFGQGTRLTVV.

The V call is TRBV5-1, the J call TRBJ1-2; D is uncertain. The CDR3 sequence is 15 residues long. V lost 1 base to trimming and J lost 8 bases, with 18 bases between them. Germline CDR1 and CDR2: SGHRS and YFSETQ. CDR3 in amino acids: CASSLWQRLTEGYTF. The CDR3 nucleotides are TGCGCCAGCAGCTTGTGGCAGAGGCTAACGGAGGGCTACACCTTC.

The chain couples TRBV15 to TRBJ1-1; 8 bases agree with TRBD1. The CDR3 runs 18 residues. Germline CDR1 and CDR2: LNHNV and YYDKDF (reference sequence). Losses at the gene ends were 4 bases for V and 1 base for J; bases not matched to a gene: 14. The CDR3 coding sequence is TGTGCCACCAGCACAGTAGCTATTCCTGGACAGGGGAACACTGAAGCTTTCTTT. It is translated as CATSTVAIPGQGNTEAFF.

The chain is built from TRBV13 and TRBJ1-1, with a tentative D call TRBD1 (6 bases). The CDR3 runs to 13 residues. V was cut by 5 bases and J by 4 bases, with 11 bases left in between. Germline-derived CDR1 and CDR2 are PRHDT and FYEKMQ (reference sequence). The CDR3 is CASSDRCGTEAFF. DNA for the CDR3: TGTGCCAGCAGCGACAGGTGCGGCACTGAAGCTTTCTTT.

CDR3 in amino acids: CATLGDTFSYNEQFF. The CDR3 nucleotides are TGTGCCACTTTGGGGGACACCTTCTCCTACAATGAGCAGTTCTTC. This chain connects TRBV6-1 to TRBJ2-1; possibly TRBD1 for D (6 bases). The CDR3 is 15 residues long. In germline, CDR1 is MNHNS, CDR2 SASEGT. Trimming pared 10 bases from V and 0 bases from J, leaving 16 bases between.

About this clone itself: The junction and the germline gene differ at one end; a read error may be behind it. Within the sample, other DNA sequences also encode this same CDR3. The rearrangement joins TRBV13 to TRBJ2-1; 9 bases line up with TRBD2. The V gene's germline CDR1 is PRHDT and CDR2 FYEKMQ (reference sequence). The CDR3 has 16 amino acids. CDR3 sequence (DNA): TGTGCCAGCAGCATAGGGGGCGGGGGGGCGCCCAATGAGCAGTTCTTC. It translates to CASSIGGGGAPNEQFF.

V usage is TRBV7-9 and J usage is TRBJ1-2; D gene unclear. The CDR3 is made up of 13 amino acids. Germline V gene lookup returns CDR1 SEHNR and CDR2 FQNEAQ (reference sequence). Deletions cut 6 bases from V and 8 bases from J, with 16 bases between. The CDR3 DNA is TGTGCCAGCAGACCCTCTCCGACACGCGGCTACACCTTC. The encoded protein is CASRPSPTRGYTF.

The chain joins TRBV29-1 to TRBJ2-7, with 9 bases fitting TRBD1. CDR1 and CDR2 (germline): SQVTM, ANQGSEA. Trimming removed 7 bases from V and 1 base from J; junction bases left unmatched: 14. The CDR3 loop spans 16 amino acids. CDR3 sequence (DNA): TGCAGCGCGCGACCCGGGACAGGGACCGGATCCTACGAGCAGTACTTC. Translated: CSARPGTGTGSYEQYF.

The CDR3: CASSLGVGQLMNTEAFF. CDR3 bases: TGTGCCAGCAGCTTAGGTGTCGGACAATTAATGAACACTGAAGCTTTCTTT. V is TRBV13 and J is TRBJ1-1, with D possibly matching TRBD1 (5 bases). The germline V gene has CDR1 PRHDT and CDR2 FYEKMQ (reference sequence). V gave up 0 bases and J gave up 0 bases, with 14 bases separating them. CDR3 length: 17 residues.

This rearrangement joins TRBV18 to TRBJ2-3; 7 bases line up with TRBD1. V gave up 5 bases and J gave up 6 bases; unmatched junction bases: 5. The CDR3 length is 13 residues. CDR1 is KGHSH, CDR2 LQKENI, per germline. The CDR3 here is CASSVTRGDTQYF. For the CDR3, the DNA is TGTGCCAGCTCAGTTACCAGGGGGGATACGCAGTATTTT.

This sequence joins TRBV4-3 and TRBJ2-1; D remains unclear. The CDR3 is made up of 14 amino acids. Germline assignment: CDR1 LGHNA and CDR2 YSLEER. Deletions cut 0 bases from V and 8 bases from J, with 11 bases between. The CDR3 DNA reads as TGCGCCAGCAGCCAAGAGTTATCGAGCTATGAGCAGTTCTTC. Translation gives CASSQELSSYEQFF.

V and J are TRBV30 and TRBJ2-3; D uncertain. Germline V CDR1 and CDR2: GTSNPN, SVGIG (reference sequence). The V gene lost 0 bases and the J gene lost 3 bases, with 13 bases spanning the gap. The CDR3 has 15 amino acids. CDR3 sequence reads: CAWSVLGRATDTQYF. The CDR3 DNA reads as TGTGCCTGGAGTGTTTTGGGCAGAGCTACAGATACGCAGTATTTT.

This chain links TRBV10-3 with TRBJ2-1, with 13 bases lining up with TRBD2. Trimming at V came to 8 bases and at J to 4 bases, leaving 20 bases not matched to a gene. CDR3 size: 20 residues. CDR1 and CDR2 from the germline V gene are ENHRY and SYGVKD. DNA for the CDR3: TGTGCCATCCTTCGTCCCACACGGACTAGCGGGGGCCAAGGGTACAATGAGCAGTTCTTC. Translated, it gives CAILRPTRTSGGQGYNEQFF.

The V and J genes are TRBV9 and TRBJ2-3; weak D call: TRBD2 (7 bases). CDR3 length equals 15 residues. V lost 0 bases and J 8 bases, leaving 16 bases between the germline ends. Germline V gene sequence: CDR1 SGDLS, CDR2 YYNGEE. In DNA, the CDR3 is TGTGCCAGCAGCGTAGCTGTGGGGGGGCCAGTTACGCAGTATTTT. Encoded protein: CASSVAVGGPVTQYF.

The chain is built from TRBV30 and TRBJ2-7, with D unresolved. The CDR3 spans 13 residues. V lost 0 bases and J 3 bases, leaving 9 bases between the germline ends. CDR1 is GTSNPN, CDR2 SVGIG, per germline (reference sequence). The chain's CDR3 is CAWSVQGDYEQYF. CDR3 sequence (DNA): TGTGCCTGGAGTGTACAAGGAGACTACGAGCAGTACTTC.

The V gene is TRBV19, the J gene TRBJ2-7; D perhaps matches TRBD2 (6 bases). Germline loops: CDR1 LNHDA, CDR2 SQIVND (reference sequence). This CDR3 is 14 amino acids long. V was clipped by 5 bases and J by 6 bases, with 17 bases between them. The CDR3 nucleotides are TGTGCCAGTAGTGCCCAGGGAGGTTCGGGCGAGCAGTACTTC. It codes for CASSAQGGSGEQYF.

The chain has TRBV29-1 and TRBJ2-3; 11 bases align to TRBD2. The J segment lost 4 bases and the V segment lost 1 base, leaving 16 bases of the junction unmatched. This CDR3 region has 19 residues. Germline assignment: CDR1 SQVTM and CDR2 ANQGSEA. The DNA for the CDR3 is TGCAGCGTTGAAGGGATCAACACCCATAGCGGGGGGGCCTCAGATACGCAGTATTTT. Its translation is CSVEGINTHSGGASDTQYF.

The rearrangement joins TRBV4-3 to TRBJ2-2, with a possible D match to TRBD1 (5 bases). V was trimmed by 0 bases and J by 6 bases, leaving 20 bases between them. CDR3 length equals 18 residues. CDR1 LGHNA and CDR2 YSLEER come from the germline V gene. CDR3 in amino acids: CASSQDRVGQGMPGELFF. DNA of the CDR3: TGCGCCAGCAGCCAAGATCGAGTGGGGCAGGGCATGCCCGGGGAGCTGTTTTTT.

This sequence joins TRBV2 and TRBJ2-3, with D tentatively TRBD2 (6 bases). V lost 3 bases and J lost 2, with 15 bases in between. Looked up from germline, CDR1 is SNHLY and CDR2 is FYNNEI. The CDR3 has 16 amino acids. In DNA form, the CDR3 reads TGTGCCAGCAGTGACATAGTGGGGGGAGTCACAGATACGCAGTATTTT. Its translation is CASSDIVGGVTDTQYF.

The rearrangement links TRBV6-1 to TRBJ1-2; TRBD1 is a possible D gene (6 bases). Per germline, CDR1 MNHNS and CDR2 SASEGT. This CDR3 is built from 13 residues. Trimming removed 7 bases from V and 4 bases from J, with 13 bases in between. The CDR3 DNA reads as TGTGCCAGCATTCGCGGGGGCATCTATGGCTACACCTTC. Its translation: CASIRGGIYGYTF.

The genes are TRBV18 and TRBJ1-2, with 9 positions matching TRBD1. This CDR3 has 16 residues. Germline V gene lookup returns CDR1 KGHSH and CDR2 LQKENI. The ends lost 3 bases at V and 4 bases at J; junction bases unmatched: 9. The CDR3, as DNA: TGTGCCAGCTCACCGAGGGACAGGGCCCTCTTCTATGGCTACACCTTC. It specifies CASSPRDRALFYGYTF.

This clone was recorded once. This rearrangement joins TRBV19 to TRBJ2-1; 12 bases are shared with TRBD1. The CDR3 is made up of 19 amino acids. Trimming cost V 5 bases and J 2 bases; bases outside gene matches: 13. Germline V gives CDR1 LNHDA, CDR2 SQIVND (reference sequence). The CDR3 region is CASSPHGTGTGGPYNEQFF. The CDR3 DNA sequence: TGTGCCAGTAGTCCCCACGGAACCGGGACAGGGGGCCCCTACAATGAGCAGTTCTTC.

In nucleotides, the CDR3 is TGTGCCAGCAGCCCCTTTTCGGGGGTCCAAACCTACAATGAGCAGTTCTTC. It yields the protein CASSPFSGVQTYNEQFF. The chain uses TRBV7-8 and TRBJ2-1, with TRBD2 as a possible D gene (6 bases). V lost 5 bases to trimming and J lost 2 bases, with 19 bases between them. The V gene's germline CDR1 is SGHVS and CDR2 FQNEAQ. The length of the CDR3 is 17 residues.

This clone was detected once. This chain links TRBV28 with TRBJ1-1; 7 bases map to TRBD1. Germline V lookup: CDR1 MDHEN, CDR2 SYDVKM. The CDR3 sequence is 16 residues long. Unmatched junction bases numbered 12, after V lost 5 bases and J lost 3 bases. The DNA for the CDR3 is TGTGCCAGCAGTCCACCCACCCGACAGGGCGACACTGAAGCTTTCTTT. Translated: CASSPPTRQGDTEAFF.

The chain carries TRBV5-1 and TRBJ1-5; D is perhaps TRBD1 (6 bases). From germline, CDR1 is SGHRS and CDR2 YFSETQ. CDR3 length equals 15 residues. V was pared by 0 bases and J by 4 bases, with 11 bases between. The CDR3 loop is CASSLAGQLNQPQHF. The CDR3 DNA reads as TGCGCCAGCAGCTTGGCCGGACAGCTTAATCAGCCCCAGCATTTT.